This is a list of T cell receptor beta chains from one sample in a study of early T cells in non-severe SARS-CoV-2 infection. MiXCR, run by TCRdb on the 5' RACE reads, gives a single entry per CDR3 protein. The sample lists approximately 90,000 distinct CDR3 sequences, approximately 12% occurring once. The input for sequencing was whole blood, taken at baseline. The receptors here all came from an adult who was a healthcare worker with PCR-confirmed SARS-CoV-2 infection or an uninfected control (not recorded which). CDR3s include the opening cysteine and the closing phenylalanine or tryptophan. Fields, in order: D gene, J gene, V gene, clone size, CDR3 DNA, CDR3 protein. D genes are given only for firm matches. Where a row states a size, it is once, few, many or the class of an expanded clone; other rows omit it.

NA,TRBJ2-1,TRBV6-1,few,TGTGCCAGCAGTGGGTTGACAGGCTACAATGAGCAGTTCTTC,CASSGLTGYNEQFF
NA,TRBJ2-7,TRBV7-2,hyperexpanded,TGTGCCAGCAGCTCAGACTCCCGGGACGTAGCCTACGAGCAGTACTTC,CASSSDSRDVAYEQYF
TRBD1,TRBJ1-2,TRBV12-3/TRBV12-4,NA,TGTGCCAGCAGTTTTCGGACAGGGGGCGGCTATGGCTACACCTTC,CASSFRTGGGYGYTF
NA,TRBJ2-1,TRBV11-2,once,TGTGCCAGCAGCTTAAGCCCCCCACAAGGGCAGTTCTTC,CASSLSPPQGQFF
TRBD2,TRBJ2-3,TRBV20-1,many,TGCAGTGCTAGGGGACTAGCGGGAGTATCAGATACGCAGTATTTT,CSARGLAGVSDTQYF
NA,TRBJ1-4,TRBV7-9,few,TGTGCCAGCACGCAGAGTAAGGAAAAACTGTTTTTT,CASTQSKEKLFF
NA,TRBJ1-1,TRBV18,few,TGTGCCAGCTCACTCCAAGACAGTTACTCTGAAGCTTTCTTT,CASSLQDSYSEAFF
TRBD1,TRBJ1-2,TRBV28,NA,TGTGCCAGCAGTTCTCAGGGGGCGGATTATGGCTACACCTTC,CASSSQGADYGYTF
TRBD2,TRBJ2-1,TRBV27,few,TGTGCCACCCTCCCGGGCGGGGGGGCAGGTGAGCAGTTCTTC,CATLPGGGAGEQFF
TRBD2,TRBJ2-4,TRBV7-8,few,TGTGCCAGCAGCCCTCCCGCGGGGGGCAAAAACATTCAGTACTTC,CASSPPAGGKNIQYF
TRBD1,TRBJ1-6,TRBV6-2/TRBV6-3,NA,TGTGCCAGCAGTTATGGGACAGGAGATTCACCCCTCCACTTT,CASSYGTGDSPLHF
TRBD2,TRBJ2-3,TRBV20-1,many,TGCAGTGCTACTAGCGGGGGGAACACAGATACGCAGTATTTT,CSATSGGNTDTQYF
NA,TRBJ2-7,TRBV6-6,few,TGTGCCAGCAGTACATTGACAGGCTACGAGCAGTACTTC,CASSTLTGYEQYF
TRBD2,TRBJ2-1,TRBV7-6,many,TGTGCCAGCAGCTTAGGTAGCGGGAGTATCGAGCAGTTCTTC,CASSLGSGSIEQFF
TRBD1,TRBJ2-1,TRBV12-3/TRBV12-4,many,TGTGCCAGCAGTTTCCCGGACAGGGTCGAGGGTGAGCAGTTCTTC,CASSFPDRVEGEQFF
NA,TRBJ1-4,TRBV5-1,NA,TGCGCCAGCAGGGGCCAGGGCGCTAATGAAAAACTGTTTTTT,CASRGQGANEKLFF
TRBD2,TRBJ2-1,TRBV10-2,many,TGCGCCAGCAGTGATCGGACTAGCGTAGTTGAGCAGTTCTTC,CASSDRTSVVEQFF
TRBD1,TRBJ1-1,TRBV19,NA,TGTGCCAGTAGTCAGGGGGCGAACACTGAAGCTTTCTTT,CASSQGANTEAFF
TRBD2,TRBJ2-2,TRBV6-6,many,TGTGCCAGCAGTTACGGCGGGGGTTACACCGGGGAGCTGTTTTTT,CASSYGGGYTGELFF
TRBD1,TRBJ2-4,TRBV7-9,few,TGTGCCAGCAGCTCCCACCAGGGGGATGTAGCCAAAAACATTCAGTACTTC,CASSSHQGDVAKNIQYF
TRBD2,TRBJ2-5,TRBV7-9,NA,TGTGCCAGCAGCTTTGGGACTAGCGGGGACGTGGCCCAGTACTTC,CASSFGTSGDVAQYF
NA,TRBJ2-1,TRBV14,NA,TGTGCCAGCAGCCCGAGCAGACTGGCTCCCTACAATGAGCAGTTCTTC,CASSPSRLAPYNEQFF
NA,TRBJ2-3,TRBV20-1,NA,TGCAGTGCTAGAGTCGCGGGAACCACAGATACGCAGTATTTT,CSARVAGTTDTQYF
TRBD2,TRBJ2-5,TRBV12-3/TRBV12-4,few,TGTGCCAGCAGTTTAGCCTCTCCGGCGGGGGGGAGGAAGACCCAGTACTTC,CASSLASPAGGRKTQYF
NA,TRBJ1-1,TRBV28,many,TGTGCCAGCAGTTTATCGAGGACAGCGGATGAAGCTTTCTTT,CASSLSRTADEAFF
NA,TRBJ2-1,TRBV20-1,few,TGCAGTGCGAGAAGAGTCCTAGCGAGGGAGGACAATGAGCAGTTCTTC,CSARRVLAREDNEQFF
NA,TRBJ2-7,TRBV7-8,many,TGTGCCAGCAGCCCGGGGCGGCCCACAGCCTACGAGCAGTACTTC,CASSPGRPTAYEQYF
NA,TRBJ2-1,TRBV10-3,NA,TGTGCCATCAGCTATATATCGACTGAGCAGTTCTTC,CAISYISTEQFF
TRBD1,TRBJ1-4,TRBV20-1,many,TGCAGTGCGCTTACCGCTTACAGGGGGCGGAATGAAAAACTGTTTTTT,CSALTAYRGRNEKLFF
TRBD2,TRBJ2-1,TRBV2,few,TGTGCCAGCAGTGACCCGACTAGCCCACCCTACAATGAGCAGTTCTTC,CASSDPTSPPYNEQFF
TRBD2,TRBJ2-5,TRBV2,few,TGTGCCAGTGACCCTATCCTAGCGGCGGGCCAAGAGACCCGGTACTTC,CASDPILAAGQETRYF
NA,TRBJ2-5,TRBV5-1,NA,TGCACCAGCAGCTTGCCGGGTCAAGAGACCCAGTACTTC,CTSSLPGQETQYF
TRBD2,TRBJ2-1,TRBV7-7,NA,TGTGCTAGCAGCTTAGCGGGAGGGGCCAATGAGCAGTTCTTC,CASSLAGGANEQFF
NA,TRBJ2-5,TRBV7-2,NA,TGTGCCAGCAGCTCCCCGAGTCCAGCTCGAGAGACCCAGTACTTC,CASSSPSPARETQYF
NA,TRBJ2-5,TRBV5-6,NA,TGTGCCAGCAGCGCGTCCGGGACTTATCAAGAGACCCAGTACTTC,CASSASGTYQETQYF
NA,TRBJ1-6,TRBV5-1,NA,TGCGCCAGCAGCTTGGATCCGAGCTCCTATAATTCACCCCTCCACTTT,CASSLDPSSYNSPLHF
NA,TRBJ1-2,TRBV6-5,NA,TGTGCCAGCAGAGTGGGGGGGACTACTAACTATGGCTACACCTTC,CASRVGGTTNYGYTF
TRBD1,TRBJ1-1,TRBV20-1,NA,TGCAGTGCGAGGACAGGGTCGAACGCGCACCGCGCGGCTTTCTTT,CSARTGSNAHRAAFF
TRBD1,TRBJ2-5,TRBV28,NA,TGTGCCAGCAGCGTTACAGGGGGCCAAGAGACCCAGTACTTC,CASSVTGGQETQYF
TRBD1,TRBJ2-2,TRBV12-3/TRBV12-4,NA,TGTGCCAGCAGTTTAGCGTTTGGGACAGGTTCTTATGCTTCCGGGGAGCTGTTTTTT,CASSLAFGTGSYASGELFF
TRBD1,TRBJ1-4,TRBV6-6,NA,TGTGCCAGCATTCAGGGACAGGGGGTCGAAAAACTGTTTTTT,CASIQGQGVEKLFF
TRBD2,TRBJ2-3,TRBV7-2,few,TGTGCCAGCAGCTTAACGTGGGGGGGAACAGATACGCAGTATTTT,CASSLTWGGTDTQYF
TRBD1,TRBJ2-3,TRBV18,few,TGTGCCAGCTCACGCGGCTCATCTATGGCGACAGGGGGCACAGATACGCAGTATTTT,CASSRGSSMATGGTDTQYF
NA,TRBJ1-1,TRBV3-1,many,TGTGCCAGCAGCCCTCGGCCCTTAACTGAAGCTTTCTTT,CASSPRPLTEAFF
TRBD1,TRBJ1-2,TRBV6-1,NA,TGTGCCAGCACCCCTCAGGGGGGACTGGGGGGCTACACCTTC,CASTPQGGLGGYTF
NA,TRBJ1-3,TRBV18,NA,TGTGCCAGCTCAAGCCGGGTCCTAAGTTCCCCCTCTGGAAACACCATATATTTT,CASSSRVLSSPSGNTIYF
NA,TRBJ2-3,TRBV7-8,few,TGTGCCAGCAGCTTGAGGGGAAAAGATACGCAGTATTTT,CASSLRGKDTQYF
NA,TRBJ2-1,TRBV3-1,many,TGTGCCAGCAGCCAGAGGGATGAGCAGTTCTTC,CASSQRDEQFF